These 3 T cell receptor beta chains were sequenced from one sample in a study of regulatory T cells in long-lasting Graves disease. TCR beta libraries were built with iRepertoire HTBI primers and Arm-PCR of CDR3 regions. From the multiplex PCR reads, TCRdb called clonotypes with MiXCR, one entry per CDR3 protein. The repertoire holds over 200,000 distinct CDR3 sequences, with about 17% as singletons. Noted time point: newly diagnosed GD, antithyroid drugs for less than 3 months. PBMCs were the source of the RNA used for TCR sequencing. The sequencing used peripheral blood mononuclear cells (PBMCs), collected at new diagnosis, from a patient treated with antithyroid drugs. These receptors were taken from a female donor with Graves disease.

V is TRBV12-3 or TRBV12-4 and J is TRBJ2-7; D possibly corresponds to TRBD2 (6 bases). The CDR3 is 14 amino acids. V dropped 4 bases and J dropped 0 bases, with 10 bases sitting between them. CDR3 coding DNA: TGTGCCAGCAGTTGGGGAGGAACCTCCTACGAGCAGTACTTC. Its protein product is CASSWGGTSYEQYF.

This clonotype was found a few times. This chain joins TRBV30 and TRBJ2-1; D uncertain. The CDR3 runs to 13 residues. The V and J ends lost 5 bases and 5 bases respectively, with 13 bases between them. Germline lookup yields CDR1 GTSNPN and CDR2 SVGIG (reference sequence). The CDR3 DNA sequence: TGTGCCTGGGCCCGGGCTAGAGACAATGAGCAGTTCTTC. Translation: CAWARARDNEQFF.

This clonotype has a count of ten or more. This rearrangement joins TRBV13 to TRBJ1-1; D unresolved. The germline V gene encodes CDR1 PRHDT and CDR2 FYEKMQ (reference sequence). With 5 bases removed from V and 4 bases from J, the gap between germline ends came to 11 bases. The CDR3 is 13 amino acids. CDR3 amino acids: CASSLSSRTEAFF. DNA of the CDR3: TGTGCCAGCAGCCTCTCGTCCCGCACTGAAGCTTTCTTT.